These 24 T cell receptor beta chains originate from one sample sequenced in a study of metastatic and nonmetastatic thyroid tumors. Not a single patient had been given any form of treatment at any point before undergoing thyroid surgery. MiXCR was used by TCRdb to re-call the PCR reads. The sample consists of about 92,000 clones, about 15% of them appearing once. Sequenced sample: blood. All receptors come from a female donor with papillary thyroid cancer or a benign thyroid nodule (not recorded which). Some clones in this sample may be carry-over from other donors' samples.

As to this clone: This could be a read error, since a much larger clone is one nucleotide away. The chain links TRBV20-1 to TRBJ1-1; unclear D gene. This CDR3 comprises 17 residues. Per germline, CDR1 DFQATT and CDR2 SNEGSKA (reference sequence). The V gene lost 0 bases and the J gene lost 1 base, with 18 bases spanning the gap. The CDR3 sequence: CSARDRRVTLPNTEAFF. The CDR3, as DNA: TGCAGTGCTAGAGATCGTCGGGTCACCCTCCCGAACACTGAAGCTTTCTTT.

This clone was observed at least ten times. Compared with germline, one end of the junction differs, possibly owing to a read error. The same CDR3 also results from other DNA sequences found in this sample. The chain uses TRBV18 and TRBJ1-2, with TRBD1 matching 8 bases. The V gene's germline CDR1 is KGHSH and CDR2 LQKENI. The CDR3 extends over 12 amino acids. The CDR3 is CASSPRQGGYTF. The CDR3 nucleotides read TGTGCTAGCTCGCCCCGACAGGGGGGCTACACCTTC.

This sequence joins TRBV18 and TRBJ1-6; D not resolved. This CDR3 comprises 13 residues. Trimming cost V 6 bases and J 7 bases, with 10 bases left between them. Germline lookup yields CDR1 KGHSH and CDR2 LQKENI. CDR3: CASSQDGNSPLHF. As DNA, the CDR3 is TGTGCCAGCTCGCAGGACGGGAATTCACCCCTCCACTTT.

This clone was detected ten times or more. This sequence joins TRBV2 and TRBJ1-6; maybe TRBD1 (6 bases). The V gene's germline CDR1 is SNHLY and CDR2 FYNNEI. Deletions cut 8 bases from V and 7 bases from J, with 12 bases between. The CDR3 is 13 residues long. In DNA, the CDR3 is TGTGCCAGCGGGGGGGACATGAATTCACCCCTCCACTTT. Translating it yields CASGGDMNSPLHF. Supplemented by reference TRBV2 and TRBJ1-6, the full variable domain reads EPEVTQTPSHQVTQMGQEVILRCVPISNHLYFYWYRQILGQKVEFLVSFYNNEISEKSEIFDDQFSVERPDGSNFTLKIRSTKLEDSAMYFCASGGDMNSPLHFGNGTRLTVT.

This chain uses TRBV7-9 with TRBJ2-5; TRBD2 matches 10 bases. This CDR3 contains 15 residues. Germline V CDR1 and CDR2: SEHNR, FQNEAQ (reference sequence). J gave up 6 bases and V 11 bases, and 15 bases lay outside the gene matches. The CDR3 coding sequence is TGTGCCGGCCCAAAAGGGGCTAGCGGGAGTAAGACCCAGTACTTC. Translation: CAGPKGASGSKTQYF.

The table lists this clone with many counts. The V and J genes are TRBV28 and TRBJ1-1, with D possibly matching TRBD1 (6 bases). This CDR3 region has 12 residues. The germline gives CDR1 MDHEN, CDR2 SYDVKM. The V end lost 4 bases, the J end lost 12 bases, and 15 bases lay between the germline ends. CDR3 bases: TGTGCCAGCAGTTCACCGGGCAGGGGACCTTTCTTT. Residues: CASSSPGRGPFF.

V usage is TRBV6-1 and J usage is TRBJ2-7; D gene ambiguous. Per the germline V gene, CDR1 is MNHNS and CDR2 is SASEGT. This CDR3 contains 12 residues. In DNA form, the CDR3 reads TGTGCAACCGACTTGGATGAATACGAGCAGTACTTC. It is translated as CATDLDEYEQYF.

This clone has just one count. This rearrangement joins TRBV11-2 to TRBJ1-5; D gene ambiguous. The germline V gene encodes CDR1 SGHAT and CDR2 FQNNGV. The CDR3 covers 16 residues. Deletions cut 1 base from V and 7 bases from J, with 17 bases between. The chain's CDR3 is CASSLGLDLSGQPQHF. The CDR3 nucleotides are TGTGCCAGCAGCTTAGGTTTGGACTTATCAGGACAGCCCCAGCATTTT.

In its sample, this clone was seen many times. The chain links TRBV5-1 to TRBJ1-1; D ambiguous. The germline V gene encodes CDR1 SGHRS and CDR2 YFSETQ. Trimming cost V 4 bases and J 3 bases, with 13 bases left between them. The CDR3 sequence is 14 residues long. Here the CDR3 reads CASSPQGAHTEAFF. The CDR3 nucleotides are TGCGCCAGCAGCCCCCAAGGTGCCCACACTGAAGCTTTCTTT.

In this sample, this clone turned up many times. This chain joins TRBV12-3 or TRBV12-4 and TRBJ1-1, with 7 bases fitting TRBD1. The V segment lost 5 bases and the J segment 4 bases; nucleotides outside the gene matches: 10. The CDR3 is made up of 15 amino acids. This CDR3 reads CASSRQGGGRTEAFF. CDR3 in DNA: TGTGCCAGCAGTCGGCAGGGGGGCGGGCGCACTGAAGCTTTCTTT.

This clone was detected many times. V is TRBV9 and J is TRBJ2-6; D perhaps matches TRBD2 (5 bases). Germline V gene lookup returns CDR1 SGDLS and CDR2 YYNGEE. This CDR3 comprises 15 residues. V lost 0 bases to trimming and J lost 2 bases, with 6 bases between them. CDR3 amino acids: CASSVAGTGANVLTF. The CDR3 DNA is TGTGCCAGCAGCGTAGCCGGGACTGGGGCCAACGTCCTGACTTTC. Complete variable domain (other parts from reference TRBV9 and TRBJ2-6): DSGVTQTPKHLITATGQRVTLRCSPRSGDLSVYWYQQSLDQGLQFLIQYYNGEERAKGNILERFSAQQFPDLHSELNLSSLELGDSALYFCASSVAGTGANVLTFGAGSRLTVL.

The sample holds many counts of this clone. This chain joins TRBV6-1 and TRBJ2-7; weak D call: TRBD1 (6 bases). Trimming took off 3 bases at V and 3 bases at J, with 12 bases between the two ends. Per germline, CDR1 MNHNS and CDR2 SASEGT. The CDR3 consists of 14 residues. Here the CDR3 DNA reads TGTGCCAGCAGTGAGATGGGACACATCTACGAGCAGTACTTC. The encoded protein is CASSEMGHIYEQYF.

This clone was recorded many times. The V call is TRBV3-1, the J call TRBJ2-3, with D possibly being TRBD1 or TRBD2 (6 bases each). The CDR3 has 15 amino acids. Germline loops: CDR1 LGHDT, CDR2 YNNKEL (reference sequence). Between the trimmed V and J ends, which lost 1 base and 2 bases, there was a span of 10 bases. As DNA, the CDR3 is TGTGCCAGCAGCCAAGTCCGGGGGCTCACAGATACGCAGTATTTT. Encoded protein: CASSQVRGLTDTQYF.

This clone has a count of ten or more. The V and J genes are TRBV28 and TRBJ1-1, with 10 nucleotides matching TRBD1. The V gene's germline CDR1 is MDHEN and CDR2 SYDVKM. V shed 5 bases and J 5 bases; nucleotides not matched to a gene: 8. CDR3 size: 15 residues. CDR3 DNA: TGTGCCAGCAGTGGGGGACAGGGGAGACTGACTGAAGCTTTCTTT. This translates into CASSGGQGRLTEAFF.

This clone has at least ten counts. The chain couples TRBV6-1 to TRBJ2-7; TRBD1 matches at 8 bases. The CDR3 consists of 13 residues. Unmatched junction bases numbered 5, after V lost 6 bases and J lost 4 bases. Germline-derived CDR1 and CDR2 are MNHNS and SASEGT. CDR3 bases: TGTGCCAGCAGCTCGAGGACAGGGTACGAGCAGTACTTC. Its translation: CASSSRTGYEQYF.

This clone was seen repeatedly, ten times or more. Other nucleotide sequences in the sample specify the same CDR3. The V and J genes are TRBV6-1 and TRBJ2-5, with no clear D. The CDR3 has 16 residues. CDR1 MNHNS and CDR2 SASEGT come from the germline V gene. Trimming shortened V by 6 bases and J by 2 bases, and 19 bases separated the two germline ends. The CDR3 protein is CASRHGSAALQETQYF. The CDR3 nucleotides are TGTGCCAGCAGGCACGGGTCCGCGGCCCTACAAGAGACCCAGTACTTC.

At least ten counts were recorded for this clone. The chain carries TRBV7-2 and TRBJ2-1, with 12 bases lining up with TRBD2. The CDR3 consists of 14 residues. Germline loops: CDR1 SGHTA, CDR2 FQGNSA. With V trimmed by 5 bases and J by 7 bases, 3 bases remained unmatched. The CDR3: CASSPSGGVNEQFF. The CDR3 DNA is TGTGCCAGCAGCCCTAGCGGGGGGGTAAATGAGCAGTTCTTC.

In the case of this clone: A read error may be the cause here, since a much bigger clone is one base away. Other DNA sequences in this sample translate to the same CDR3. The V gene is TRBV11-1, the J gene TRBJ2-1; D possibly corresponds to TRBD1 (6 bases). Between the trimmed V and J ends, which lost 5 bases and 2 bases, there was a span of 16 bases. The CDR3 is made up of 16 amino acids. The germline gives CDR1 SGHAT, CDR2 FQDESV (reference sequence). In nucleotides, the CDR3 is TGTGCCAGCAGCCCGTCCCGTGGGGGCGCCTACAATGAGCAGTTCTTC. It encodes CASSPSRGGAYNEQFF.

This clone has just a few counts. One base away lies a much larger clone, so this may be a sequencing read error. V and J are TRBV7-3 and TRBJ2-6; TRBD2 matches at 8 bases. The germline V gene has CDR1 SGHTA and CDR2 FQGTGA. The CDR3 contains 18 residues. In DNA form, the CDR3 reads TGTGCCAGCAGCCCGGGGGGGACGGGGTACTCTGGGTCCAACGTCCTGACTTTC. Amino acid sequence: CASSPGGTGYSGSNVLTF. The whole variable domain, remainder taken from reference TRBV7-3 and TRBJ2-6, is GAGVSQTPSNKVTEKGKYVELRCDPISGHTALYWYRQSLGQGPEFLIYFQGTGAADDSGLPNDRFFAVRPEGSVSTLKIQRTERGDSAVYLCASSPGGTGYSGSNVLTFGAGSRLTVL.

At least ten counts were recorded for this clone. The genes are TRBV28 and TRBJ2-7, with D possibly being TRBD1 (6 bases). The V end was cut by 3 bases, the J end by 5 bases, with 14 bases between. Germline assignment: CDR1 MDHEN and CDR2 SYDVKM. The CDR3 is made up of 14 amino acids. The CDR3 is CASSLPTGRDEQYF. DNA for the CDR3: TGTGCCAGCAGTTTGCCGACAGGAAGGGACGAGCAGTACTTC.

This clone came up many times. This chain connects TRBV7-2 to TRBJ2-7; D uncertain. Per the germline V gene, CDR1 is SGHTA and CDR2 is FQGNSA. Trimming took off 5 bases at V and 3 bases at J, with 17 bases between the two ends. CDR3 length equals 15 residues. CDR3 sequence reads: CASSQRAGFSYEQYF. CDR3 bases: TGTGCCAGCAGCCAACGGGCAGGCTTTAGCTACGAGCAGTACTTC. The whole variable domain, remainder taken from reference TRBV7-2 and TRBJ2-7, is GAGVSQSPSNKVTEKGKDVELRCDPISGHTALYWYRQSLGQGLEFLIYFQGNSAPDKSGLPSDRFSAERTGGSVSTLTIQRTQQEDSAVYLCASSQRAGFSYEQYFGPGTRLTVT.

This clone was recorded at least ten times. The chain is built from TRBV29-1 and TRBJ2-7; TRBD1 matches 7 bases. This CDR3 spans 12 amino acids. Trimming at V came to 4 bases and at J to 3 bases, leaving 3 bases not matched to a gene. Germline CDR1 reads SQVTM; CDR2 reads ANQGSEA. The CDR3 DNA is TGCAGCGTTGGGGACAGCATCTACGAGCAGTACTTC. Its translation is CSVGDSIYEQYF.

In this sample, this clone turned up many times. CDR3 sequence reads: CASAGKRYEQYF. The CDR3 nucleotides are TGTGCCAGCGCTGGGAAACGGTACGAGCAGTACTTC. This chain connects TRBV6-2 or TRBV6-3 to TRBJ2-7; D not certain. The CDR3 is made up of 12 amino acids. The V end lost 8 bases, the J end lost 4 bases, and 12 bases lay between the germline ends. Germline V CDR1 and CDR2: MNHEY, SVGEGT.

This clone was counted between two and nine times. The junction departs from the called germline gene at one end, perhaps through a read error. In the same sample, other DNA sequences code for this CDR3. The chain combines TRBV19 with TRBJ1-5; D gene ambiguous. The CDR3 loop spans 15 amino acids. Germline lookup yields CDR1 LNHDA and CDR2 SQIVND (reference sequence). The CDR3 nucleotides are TGTGCTAGTAGCTACCGAGTAGATAGCAATCAGCCCCAGCACTTT. This sequence encodes CASSYRVDSNQPQHF.